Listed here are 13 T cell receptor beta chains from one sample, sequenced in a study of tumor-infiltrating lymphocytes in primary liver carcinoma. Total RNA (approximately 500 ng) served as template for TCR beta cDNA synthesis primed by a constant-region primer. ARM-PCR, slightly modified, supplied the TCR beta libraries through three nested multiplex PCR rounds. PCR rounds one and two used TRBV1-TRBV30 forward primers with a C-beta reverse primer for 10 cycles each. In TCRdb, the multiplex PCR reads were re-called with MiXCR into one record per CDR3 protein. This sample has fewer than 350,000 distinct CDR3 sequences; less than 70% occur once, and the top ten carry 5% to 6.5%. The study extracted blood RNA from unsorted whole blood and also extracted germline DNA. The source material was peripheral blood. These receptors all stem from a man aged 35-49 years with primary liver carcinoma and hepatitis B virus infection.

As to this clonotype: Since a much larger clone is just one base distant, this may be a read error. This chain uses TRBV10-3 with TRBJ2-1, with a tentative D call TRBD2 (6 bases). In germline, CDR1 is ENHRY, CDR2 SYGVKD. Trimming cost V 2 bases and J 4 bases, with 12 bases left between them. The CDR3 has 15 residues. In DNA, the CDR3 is TGTGCCATCAGTGAGACTAGCCCCACTTACAATGAGCAGTTCTTC. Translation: CAISETSPTYNEQFF.

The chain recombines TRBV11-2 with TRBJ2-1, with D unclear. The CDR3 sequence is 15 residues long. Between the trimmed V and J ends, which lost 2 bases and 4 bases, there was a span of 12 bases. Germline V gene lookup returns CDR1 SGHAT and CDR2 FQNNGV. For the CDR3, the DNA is TGTGCCAGCAGCTTAAGCTATGGCCCTTACAATGAGCAGTTCTTC. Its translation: CASSLSYGPYNEQFF.

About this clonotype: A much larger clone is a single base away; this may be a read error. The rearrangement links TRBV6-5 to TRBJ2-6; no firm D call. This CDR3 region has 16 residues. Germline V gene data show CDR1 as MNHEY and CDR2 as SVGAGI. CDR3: CPSSYGRSSGANVLTF. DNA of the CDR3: TGTCCCAGCAGTTACGGGCGGAGCTCTGGGGCCAACGTCCTGACTTTC.

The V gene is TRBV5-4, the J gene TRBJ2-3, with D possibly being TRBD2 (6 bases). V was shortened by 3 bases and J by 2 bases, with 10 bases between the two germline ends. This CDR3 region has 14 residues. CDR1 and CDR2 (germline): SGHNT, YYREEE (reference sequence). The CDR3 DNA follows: TGTGCCAGCAGCTCCCGGACTAACACAGATACGCAGTATTTT. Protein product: CASSSRTNTDTQYF.

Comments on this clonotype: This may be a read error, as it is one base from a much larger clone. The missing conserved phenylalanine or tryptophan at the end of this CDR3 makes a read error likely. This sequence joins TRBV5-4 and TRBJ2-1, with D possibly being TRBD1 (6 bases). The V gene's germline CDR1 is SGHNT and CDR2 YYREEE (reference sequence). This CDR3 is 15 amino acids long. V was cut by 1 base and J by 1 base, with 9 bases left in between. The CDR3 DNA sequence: TGTGCCAGCAGCTTGCAGGGGACATCCTACAATGAGCAGTTCATC. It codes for CASSLQGTSYNEQFI.

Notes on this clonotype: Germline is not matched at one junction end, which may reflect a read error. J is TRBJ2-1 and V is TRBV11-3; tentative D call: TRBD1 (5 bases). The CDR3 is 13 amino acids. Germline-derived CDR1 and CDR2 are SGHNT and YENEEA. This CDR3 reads CASGLGHDNEQFF. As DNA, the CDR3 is TGTGCCAGCGGCTTAGGACATGACAATGAGCAGTTCTTC.

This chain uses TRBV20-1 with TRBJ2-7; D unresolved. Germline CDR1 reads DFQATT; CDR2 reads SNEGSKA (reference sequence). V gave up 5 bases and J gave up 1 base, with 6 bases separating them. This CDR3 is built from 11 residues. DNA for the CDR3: TGCAGTGCTGACAAGTCCTACGAGCAGTACTTC. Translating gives CSADKSYEQYF.

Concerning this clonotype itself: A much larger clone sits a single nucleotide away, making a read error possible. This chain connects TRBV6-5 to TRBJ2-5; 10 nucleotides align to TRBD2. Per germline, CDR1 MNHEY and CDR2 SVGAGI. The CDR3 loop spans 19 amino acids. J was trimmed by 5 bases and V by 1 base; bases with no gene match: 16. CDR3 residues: CASSYFSLAGVGNGETQYF. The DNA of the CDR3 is TGTGCCAGCAGTTACTTTAGCCTAGCGGGAGTCGGCAATGGCGAGACCCAGTACTTC.

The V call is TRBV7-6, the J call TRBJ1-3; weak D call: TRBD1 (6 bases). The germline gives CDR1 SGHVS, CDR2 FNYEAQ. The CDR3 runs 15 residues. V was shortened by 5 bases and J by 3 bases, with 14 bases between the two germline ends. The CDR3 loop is CASSPRGRGGNTIYF. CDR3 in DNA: TGTGCCAGCAGCCCCAGGGGCAGGGGTGGAAACACCATATATTTT. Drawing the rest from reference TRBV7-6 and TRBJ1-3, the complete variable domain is GAGVSQSPRYKVTKRGQDVALRCDPISGHVSLYWYRQALGQGPEFLTYFNYEAQQDKSGLPNDRFSAERPEGSISTLTIQRTEQRDSAMYRCASSPRGRGGNTIYFGEGSWLTVV.

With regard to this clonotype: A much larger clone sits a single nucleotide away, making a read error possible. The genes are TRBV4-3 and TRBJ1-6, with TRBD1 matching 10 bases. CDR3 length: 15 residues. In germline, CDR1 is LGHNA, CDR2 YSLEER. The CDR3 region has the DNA TGCGCCAACAGCCAAGGGACAGGGGCCAGTTCACCCCTCCACTTT. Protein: CANSQGTGASSPLHF.

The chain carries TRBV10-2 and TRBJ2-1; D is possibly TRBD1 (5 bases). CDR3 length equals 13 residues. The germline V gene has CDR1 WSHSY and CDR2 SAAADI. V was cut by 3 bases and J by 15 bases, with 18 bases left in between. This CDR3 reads CASSELGALGPFF. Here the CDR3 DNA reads TGCGCCAGCAGTGAATTAGGGGCCTTAGGGCCGTTCTTC.

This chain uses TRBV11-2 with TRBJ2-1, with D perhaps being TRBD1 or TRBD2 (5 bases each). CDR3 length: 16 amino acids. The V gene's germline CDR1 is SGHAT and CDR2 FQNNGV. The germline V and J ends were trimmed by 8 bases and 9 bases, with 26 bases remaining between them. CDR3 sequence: CASGWDGLAHITEQFF. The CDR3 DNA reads TGTGCCAGCGGCTGGGACGGACTGGCCCATATCACTGAGCAGTTCTTC.

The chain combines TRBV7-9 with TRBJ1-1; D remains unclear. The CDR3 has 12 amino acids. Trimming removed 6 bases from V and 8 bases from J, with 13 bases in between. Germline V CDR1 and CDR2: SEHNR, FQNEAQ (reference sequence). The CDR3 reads CASSFDMVEAFF. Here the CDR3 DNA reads TGTGCCAGCAGTTTCGACATGGTAGAAGCTTTCTTT.